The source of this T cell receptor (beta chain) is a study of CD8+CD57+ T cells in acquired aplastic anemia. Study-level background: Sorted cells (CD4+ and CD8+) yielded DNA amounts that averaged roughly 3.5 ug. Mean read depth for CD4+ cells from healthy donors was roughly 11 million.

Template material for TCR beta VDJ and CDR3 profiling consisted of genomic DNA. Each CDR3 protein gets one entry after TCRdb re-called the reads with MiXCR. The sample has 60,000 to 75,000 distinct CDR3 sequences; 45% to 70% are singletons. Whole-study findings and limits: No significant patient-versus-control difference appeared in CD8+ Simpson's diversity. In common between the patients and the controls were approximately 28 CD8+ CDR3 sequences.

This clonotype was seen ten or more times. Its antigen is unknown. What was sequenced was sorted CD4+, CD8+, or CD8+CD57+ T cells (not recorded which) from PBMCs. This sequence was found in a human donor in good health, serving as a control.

The CDR3 DNA sequence: TGTGCCTACCGCGGAGGGACGGCGAGCTCCTACGAGCAGTACTTC. It translates to CAYRGGTASSYEQYF. This rearrangement joins TRBV30 to TRBJ2-7, with a weak D call TRBD2 (6 bases). This CDR3 is built from 15 residues. With 7 bases removed from V and 0 bases from J, the gap between germline ends came to 19 bases. The germline V gene encodes CDR1 GTSNPN and CDR2 SVGIG (reference sequence).